This T cell receptor (beta chain) was sequenced in a study of a mutant IDH1 vaccine in newly diagnosed glioma. Whole-study context: Patients got radiotherapy, temozolomide, or both beforehand, and most got both.

The table came from immunoSEQ multiplex PCR; TCRdb's copy has only in-frame clones and leaves some out. The profile shows around 40,000 clones, roughly 83% of them singletons. Concerning this clone: Its cognate antigen is unknown.

Described time point: week 23, last vaccination. Each dose delivered 300 ug of mutant IDH1 20-mer peptide subcutaneously with imiquimod. Germline assignment: CDR1 LNHDA and CDR2 SQIVND (reference sequence). The V gene end was trimmed by 5 bases and the J gene end by 3 bases; junction bases not matched to a gene: 4. CDR3 size: 15 residues. The chain joins TRBV19 to TRBJ2-5, with 12 bases aligning to TRBD2. The sequences come from PBMCs, collected from a glioma patient whose treatment included an IDH1 peptide vaccine. The sequence was collected from a woman between 18 and 29 years old with glioma. Some clones in this sample may be carry-over from other donors' samples. In DNA form, the CDR3 reads TGTGCCAGTAGTGAATGGACTAGCGGGGAAGAGACCCAGTACTTC. Residues: CASSEWTSGEETQYF.